What follows are 16 T cell receptor beta chains derived from one specimen sequenced in a study of T cells after yellow fever vaccination (dated by TCRdb to about 2019). The library was prepared using 5' RACE. Sequencing instrument: Illumina HiSeq 2500. The raw public data were reprocessed by TCRdb itself: fastp quality trimming at Q25, MiXCR clonotype calling, in-frame beta chains only. Entries are consolidated by CDR3 protein sequence, retaining the most common genes and DNA. A total of some 390,000 distinct CDR3 sequences appear in this sample, approximately 6% of them only once. Of the sample, 14% to 15% falls within the top ten clones. According to the study, the label for this sample's treatment or condition signals: live attenuated yellow fever vaccine strain. Sequenced here: PBMCs, sampled 5 days after the yellow fever booster vaccination. The receptor source for this set is a man aged 30-40 years who received the YFV17D yellow fever vaccine.

This clonotype was seen repeatedly, ten times or more. This rearrangement joins TRBV14 to TRBJ2-7; D unclear. Germline V gives CDR1 SGHDN, CDR2 FVKESK. The CDR3 runs 15 residues. Trimming removed 2 bases at V and 2 bases at J, with 13 bases between. Written as DNA, the CDR3 is TGTGCCAGCAGCCAATACCCCGACCTAGCCTACGAGCAGTACTTC. It is translated as CASSQYPDLAYEQYF.

The sample holds a few counts of this clonotype. The rearrangement links TRBV20-1 to TRBJ2-7; perhaps D is TRBD1 or TRBD2 (7 bases each). This CDR3 spans 13 amino acids. Germline V gene data show CDR1 as DFQATT and CDR2 as SNEGSKA (reference sequence). Trimming pared 6 bases from V and 2 bases from J, leaving 14 bases between. The CDR3 DNA sequence: TGCAGTGCCAGGGAGGGGGCGGCCTACGAGCAGTACTTC. Translation: CSAREGAAYEQYF.

This chain connects TRBV7-9 to TRBJ2-1, with D tentatively TRBD2 (5 bases). V was shortened by 5 bases and J by 7 bases, with 18 bases between the two germline ends. Per the germline V gene, CDR1 is SEHNR and CDR2 is FQNEAQ (reference sequence). This CDR3 is built from 15 residues. The CDR3 DNA reads TGTGCCAGCAGCCCGTCCGGACTGGTAGGGAATGAGCAGTTCTTC. Encoded protein: CASSPSGLVGNEQFF.

This clonotype was found many times. This rearrangement joins TRBV5-1 to TRBJ1-3; TRBD1 might be the D (6 bases). V lost 3 bases to trimming and J lost 3 bases, with 13 bases between them. Germline CDR1 and CDR2: SGHRS and YFSETQ. The CDR3 contains 15 residues. CDR3 sequence (DNA): TGCGCCAGCAGCTCGGCCGGGACACATGGAAACACCATATATTTT. Its translation: CASSSAGTHGNTIYF.

There are a few counts of this clonotype. This chain uses TRBV7-2 with TRBJ2-5; TRBD2 might be the D (5 bases). The CDR3 has 14 residues. Trimming left V 5 bases short and J 4 bases short, with 14 bases between. CDR1 and CDR2 (germline): SGHTA, FQGNSA. CDR3 DNA: TGTGCCAGCAGCCCCCAGTCCGGAGGAGAGACCCAGTACTTC. Its protein is CASSPQSGGETQYF.

In this sample, this clonotype turned up many times. The chain joins TRBV19 to TRBJ1-1; weak D call: TRBD1 (5 bases). Trimming took off 9 bases at V and 7 bases at J, with 27 bases between the two ends. CDR3 length: 16 residues. Looked up from germline, CDR1 is LNHDA and CDR2 is SQIVND (reference sequence). CDR3 region: CASTLRDGTHGLEAFF. CDR3 sequence (DNA): TGTGCCAGCACCTTGCGGGACGGAACCCATGGCCTTGAAGCTTTCTTT.

This clonotype came up a few times. The chain joins TRBV3-1 to TRBJ1-2, with D tentatively TRBD1 (5 bases). Germline V CDR1 and CDR2: LGHDT, YNNKEL (reference sequence). The CDR3 is 12 amino acids. The V and J ends lost 2 bases and 8 bases respectively, with 9 bases between them. CDR3 nucleotide sequence: TGTGCCAGCAGCCAATGGGGGGACGGCTACACCTTC. It is translated as CASSQWGDGYTF.

This clonotype appeared many times. The chain employs TRBV5-1 and TRBJ2-2; D call uncertain. This CDR3 is built from 14 residues. The germline CDR1 and CDR2 sequences are SGHRS and YFSETQ. The V gene lost 2 bases and the J gene lost 4 bases, with 9 bases spanning the gap. The CDR3 nucleotides read TGCGCCAGCAGCTTCCAGTACGGCACCGGGGAGCTGTTTTTT. Translating gives CASSFQYGTGELFF.

There are a few counts of this clonotype. V is TRBV28 and J is TRBJ2-3; 14 bases are shared with TRBD2. Germline V lookup: CDR1 MDHEN, CDR2 SYDVKM. This CDR3 comprises 17 residues. V lost 8 bases to trimming and J lost 4 bases; unmatched junction nucleotides: 11. The CDR3 DNA reads TGTGCCAGCTCGTCGGGGACTAGCGGGAGAGCGGCAGATACGCAGTATTTT. Translating it yields CASSSGTSGRAADTQYF.

This clonotype was found many times. The chain employs TRBV12-3 or TRBV12-4 and TRBJ2-5; 11 nucleotides match TRBD2. V lost 3 bases and J lost 1; bases outside the gene matches: 4. The CDR3 loop spans 16 amino acids. CDR3 bases: TGTGCCAGCAGTTTGGGGACTAGCGGTTTCCAAGAGACCCAGTACTTC. As protein: CASSLGTSGFQETQYF.

This clonotype came up a few times. The rearrangement joins TRBV5-1 to TRBJ2-1, with 7 bases that match TRBD2. Looked up from germline, CDR1 is SGHRS and CDR2 is YFSETQ. Trimming cost V 7 bases and J 5 bases; bases outside gene matches: 6. There are 13 residues in the CDR3. The CDR3 DNA reads TGCGCCAGCGTGGCGGGAGTCGACAATGAGCAGTTCTTC. It is translated as CASVAGVDNEQFF.

This clonotype was detected a few times. The chain carries TRBV14 and TRBJ2-6; D gene unclear. Trimming took 1 base from V and 1 from J, leaving 8 bases between them. There are 16 residues in the CDR3. CDR1 and CDR2 (germline): SGHDN, FVKESK. The CDR3 protein is CASSQVTLSGANVLTF. The CDR3 DNA sequence: TGTGCCAGCAGCCAAGTGACCTTATCTGGGGCCAACGTCCTGACTTTC.

CDR3 nucleotide sequence: TGCAGTGCTACCTCTCCCGGGAGCTATGAGCAGTTCTTC. This gives the protein CSATSPGSYEQFF. The chain employs TRBV20-1 and TRBJ2-1; maybe TRBD2 (6 bases). The CDR3 spans 13 residues. Germline lookup yields CDR1 DFQATT and CDR2 SNEGSKA (reference sequence). Deletions cut 4 bases from V and 8 bases from J, with 15 bases between.

This clonotype was seen only a few times. V and J are TRBV20-1 and TRBJ2-1; 12 positions agree with TRBD2. V dropped 1 base and J dropped 9; count of bases not matched to a gene: 7. Germline V gene sequence: CDR1 DFQATT, CDR2 SNEGSKA (reference sequence). The CDR3 totals 15 residues. CDR3 sequence: CSARAGTSGRSEQFF. The DNA for the CDR3 is TGCAGTGCTAGAGCTGGTACTAGCGGGAGGAGTGAGCAGTTCTTC.

There are a few counts of this clonotype. The chain links TRBV30 to TRBJ2-2, with a possible D match to TRBD2 (6 bases). V lost 0 bases, J lost 6 bases, and 11 bases lay in between. The CDR3 totals 14 residues. Germline-derived CDR1 and CDR2 are GTSNPN and SVGIG (reference sequence). CDR3 bases: TGTGCCTGGAGTGTACTGGGGGGAGCCGGGGAGCTGTTTTTT. It specifies CAWSVLGGAGELFF. Combining the CDR3 with reference TRBV30 and TRBJ2-2 gives the whole variable domain SQTIHQWPATLVQPVGSPLSLECTVEGTSNPNLYWYRQAAGRGLQLLFYSVGIGQISSEVPQNLSASRPQDRQFILSSKKLLLSDSGFYLCAWSVLGGAGELFFGEGSRLTVL.

The rearrangement uses TRBV19 and TRBJ2-1; 8 nucleotides match TRBD2. With the DNA end fitting TRBJ2-7 better, the J assignment may be wrong. In germline, CDR1 is LNHDA, CDR2 SQIVND (reference sequence). This CDR3 contains 15 residues. The CDR3 reads CASTPSGSSYNEQYF. The DNA for the CDR3 is TGTGCCAGTACCCCGAGCGGGAGTTCCTACAATGAGCAGTACTTC.